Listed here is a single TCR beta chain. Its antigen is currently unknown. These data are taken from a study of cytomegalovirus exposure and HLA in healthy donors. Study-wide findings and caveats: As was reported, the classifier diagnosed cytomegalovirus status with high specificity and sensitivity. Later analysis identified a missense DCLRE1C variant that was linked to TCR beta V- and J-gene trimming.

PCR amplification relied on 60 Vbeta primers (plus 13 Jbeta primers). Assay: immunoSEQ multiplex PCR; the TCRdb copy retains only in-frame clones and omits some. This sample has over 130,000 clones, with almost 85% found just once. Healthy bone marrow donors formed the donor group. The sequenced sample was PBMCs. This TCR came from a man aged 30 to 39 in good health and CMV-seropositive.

The CDR3 reads CASTSFGGGTYEQYF. CDR3 coding DNA: TGTGCCAGCACCTCCTTCGGGGGAGGGACCTACGAGCAGTACTTC. V is TRBV6-1 and J is TRBJ2-7; TRBD2 agrees at 7 bases. The V gene end was trimmed by 7 bases and the J gene end by 2 bases; junction bases not matched to a gene: 11. From germline, CDR1 is MNHNS and CDR2 SASEGT. The CDR3 is 15 amino acids.